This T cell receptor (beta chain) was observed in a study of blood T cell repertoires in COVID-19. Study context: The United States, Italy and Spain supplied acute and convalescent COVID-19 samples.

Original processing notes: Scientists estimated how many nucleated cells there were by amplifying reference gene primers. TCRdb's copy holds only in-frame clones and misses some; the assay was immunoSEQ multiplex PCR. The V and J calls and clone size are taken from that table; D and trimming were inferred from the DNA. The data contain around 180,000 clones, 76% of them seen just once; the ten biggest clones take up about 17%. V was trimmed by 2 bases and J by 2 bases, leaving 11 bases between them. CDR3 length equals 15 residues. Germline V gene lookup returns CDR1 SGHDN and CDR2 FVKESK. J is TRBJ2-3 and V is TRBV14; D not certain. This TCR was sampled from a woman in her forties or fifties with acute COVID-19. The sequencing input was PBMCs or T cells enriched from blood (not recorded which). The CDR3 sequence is CASSQSTPNTDTQYF. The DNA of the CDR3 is TGTGCCAGCAGCCAATCGACTCCTAACACAGATACGCAGTATTTT.